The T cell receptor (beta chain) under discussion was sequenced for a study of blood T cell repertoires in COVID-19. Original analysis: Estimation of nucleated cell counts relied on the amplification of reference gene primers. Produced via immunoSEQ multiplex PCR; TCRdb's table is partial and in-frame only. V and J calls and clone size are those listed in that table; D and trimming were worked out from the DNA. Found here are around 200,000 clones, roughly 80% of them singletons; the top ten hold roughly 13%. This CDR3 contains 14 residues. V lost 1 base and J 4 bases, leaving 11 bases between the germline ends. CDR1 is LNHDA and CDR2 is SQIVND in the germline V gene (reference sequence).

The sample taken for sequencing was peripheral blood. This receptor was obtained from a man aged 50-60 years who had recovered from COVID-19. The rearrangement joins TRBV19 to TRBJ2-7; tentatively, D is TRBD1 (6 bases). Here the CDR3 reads CASSIVAGEYEQYF. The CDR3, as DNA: TGTGCCAGTAGTATAGTGGCAGGGGAGTACGAGCAGTACTTC.